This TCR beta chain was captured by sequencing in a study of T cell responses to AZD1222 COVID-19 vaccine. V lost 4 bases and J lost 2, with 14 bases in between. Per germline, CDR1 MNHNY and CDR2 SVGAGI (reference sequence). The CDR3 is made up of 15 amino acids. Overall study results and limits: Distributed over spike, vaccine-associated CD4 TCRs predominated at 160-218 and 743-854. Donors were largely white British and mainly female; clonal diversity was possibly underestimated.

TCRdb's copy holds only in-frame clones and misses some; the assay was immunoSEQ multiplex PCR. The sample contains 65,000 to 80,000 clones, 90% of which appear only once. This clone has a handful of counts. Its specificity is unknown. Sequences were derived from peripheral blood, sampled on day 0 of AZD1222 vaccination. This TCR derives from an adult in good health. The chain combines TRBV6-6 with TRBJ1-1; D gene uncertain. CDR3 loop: CASSSHLTPNTEAFF. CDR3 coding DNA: TGTGCCAGCAGTTCGCACTTGACACCTAACACTGAAGCTTTCTTT.